This T cell receptor (beta chain) was recovered during a study of shared clonotypes between healthy human individuals. The V end was cut by 4 bases, the J end by 4 bases, with 19 bases between. Germline lookup yields CDR1 MNHEY and CDR2 SVGAGI. The CDR3 extends over 16 amino acids. TCRdb's table, derived via immunoSEQ multiplex PCR, lists solely in-frame clones and lacks some. The table records about 2.4 million clones, roughly 93% of them present only once. The receptor's source is a man in his late teens or twenties in good health. Some clones in this sample may be carry-over from other donors' samples. V is TRBV6-5 and J is TRBJ1-2, with TRBD1 as a possible D gene (6 bases). Sequencing was performed on naive CD4+ T cells from PBMCs. Subset given: CD45RA+ positively selected. The CDR3 loop reads CASSFLQGGRLYGYTF. The CDR3 DNA is TGTGCCAGCAGTTTCCTACAGGGCGGGCGGCTCTATGGCTACACCTTC.